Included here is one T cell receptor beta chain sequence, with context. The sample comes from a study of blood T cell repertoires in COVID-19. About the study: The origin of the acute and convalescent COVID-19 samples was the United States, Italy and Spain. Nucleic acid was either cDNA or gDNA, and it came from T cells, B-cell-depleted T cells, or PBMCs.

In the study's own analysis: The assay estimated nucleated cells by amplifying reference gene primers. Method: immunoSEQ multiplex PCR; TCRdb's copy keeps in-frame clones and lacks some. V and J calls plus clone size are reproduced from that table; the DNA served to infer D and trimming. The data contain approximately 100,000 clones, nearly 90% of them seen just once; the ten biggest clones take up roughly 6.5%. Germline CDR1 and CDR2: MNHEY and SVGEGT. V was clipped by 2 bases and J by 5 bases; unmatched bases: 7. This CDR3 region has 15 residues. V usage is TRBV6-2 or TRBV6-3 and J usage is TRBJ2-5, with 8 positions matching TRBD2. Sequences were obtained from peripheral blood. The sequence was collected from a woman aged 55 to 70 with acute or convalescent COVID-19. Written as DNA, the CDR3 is TGTGCCAGCAGTTACCCCGGGGGGGGAGAGGAGACCCAGTACTTC. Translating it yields CASSYPGGGEETQYF.